A single sample is the source of the 15 T cell receptor beta chains below, sequenced in a study of patients and donors after allogeneic stem cell transplantation. TCRdb fed the RT-PCR reads into MiXCR, producing one record per CDR3 protein. The profile covers about 110,000 distinct CDR3 sequences, with around 35% appearing a single time and roughly 30% taken by the ten largest. Material: blood, either unsorted or a sorted T cell fraction (not recorded which). These receptors were collected from a human donor who was either an allogeneic HSCT recipient or a stem cell or donor lymphocyte infusion donor (not recorded which). It is not recorded whose cells these are; they may come from a transplant donor.

This clonotype was seen repeatedly, ten times or more. V usage is TRBV28 and J usage is TRBJ1-5; 9 bases match TRBD1. Germline trimming cut 4 bases from V and 3 bases from J; bases unmatched to any gene: 4. The germline V gene encodes CDR1 MDHEN and CDR2 SYDVKM. The CDR3 contains 15 residues. CDR3 region: CASSSRTGANQPQHF. The DNA of the CDR3 is TGTGCCAGCAGTTCACGGACAGGGGCCAATCAGCCCCAGCATTTT.

Only a few counts were recorded for this clonotype. V is TRBV20-1 and J is TRBJ2-7; D is unresolved. Germline V gene data show CDR1 as DFQATT and CDR2 as SNEGSKA (reference sequence). This CDR3 has 11 amino acids. V was shortened by 0 bases and J by 10 bases, with 10 bases between the two germline ends. CDR3 region: CSARDSAKQYF. CDR3 in DNA: TGCAGTGCTAGAGATTCGGCAAAACAGTACTTC.

This clonotype was seen only a few times. The rearrangement joins TRBV6-2 or TRBV6-3 to TRBJ2-7; D is possibly TRBD2 (6 bases). CDR1 and CDR2 (germline): MNHEY, SVGEGT. CDR3 size: 11 residues. V dropped 6 bases and J dropped 7 bases, with 10 bases sitting between them. The CDR3 is CASSRLEEQYF. CDR3 sequence (DNA): TGTGCCAGCAGCCGACTAGAAGAGCAGTACTTC.

This clonotype came up a few times. The rearrangement uses TRBV29-1 and TRBJ1-1; D is unresolved. Trimming took 7 bases from V and 5 from J, leaving 11 bases between them. Germline-derived CDR1 and CDR2 are SQVTM and ANQGSEA. There are 11 residues in the CDR3. In DNA form, the CDR3 reads TGCAGCGGATCCAGTGGGACTGAAGCTTTCTTT. This encodes CSGSSGTEAFF.

J is TRBJ1-5 and V is TRBV28, with D unresolved. V lost 7 bases and J 3 bases, leaving 7 bases between the germline ends. CDR3 length: 12 residues. Germline V gene data show CDR1 as MDHEN and CDR2 as SYDVKM. CDR3 nucleotides: TGTGCCAGCAAGGACCTCAATCAGCCCCAGCATTTT. Its protein product is CASKDLNQPQHF.

This sequence joins TRBV7-2 and TRBJ2-2; D may be TRBD2 (5 bases). The V and J ends lost 5 bases and 3 bases respectively, with 10 bases between them. Germline values: CDR1 SGHTA, CDR2 FQGNSA. This CDR3 comprises 14 residues. The CDR3 sequence: CASSLTSDTGELFF. CDR3 sequence (DNA): TGTGCCAGCAGCCTTACTAGTGACACCGGGGAGCTGTTTTTT.

The J gene is TRBJ2-7, the V gene TRBV7-9; TRBD1 might be the D (5 bases). The CDR3 totals 16 residues. V shed 8 bases and J shed 3 bases, with 23 bases lying between them. Germline CDR1 reads SEHNR; CDR2 reads FQNEAQ (reference sequence). The CDR3: CASARFRDQGLYEQYF. The CDR3 coding sequence is TGTGCCAGCGCCCGGTTCAGGGATCAGGGCCTCTACGAGCAGTACTTC. Full variable domain (remainder filled in from reference TRBV7-9 and TRBJ2-7): DTGVSQNPRHKITKRGQNVTFRCDPISEHNRLYWYRQTLGQGPEFLTYFQNEAQLEKSRLLSDRFSAERPKGSFSTLEIQRTEQGDSAMYLCASARFRDQGLYEQYFGPGTRLTVT.

The rearrangement uses TRBV20-1 and TRBJ1-1; the match to TRBD1 covers 7 bases. The J segment lost 6 bases and the V segment lost 6 bases, leaving 10 bases of the junction unmatched. Germline CDR1 is DFQATT and CDR2 is SNEGSKA (reference sequence). The CDR3 totals 13 residues. Here the CDR3 DNA reads TGCAGTGCGAGTAGACAGGGTAACGCTGAAGCTTTCTTT. This sequence encodes CSASRQGNAEAFF.

V and J are TRBV6-1 and TRBJ2-1; D perhaps matches TRBD2 (5 bases). V lost 5 bases and J lost 3, with 17 bases in between. Per the germline V gene, CDR1 is MNHNS and CDR2 is SASEGT. This CDR3 has 16 amino acids. The CDR3 nucleotides are TGTGCCAGCAGTACGTTGACTATCGGGAACTACAATGAGCAGTTCTTC. This translates into CASSTLTIGNYNEQFF.

In this sample, this clonotype turned up a few times. The chain employs TRBV11-2 and TRBJ1-1, with 8 positions matching TRBD1. The CDR3 spans 16 residues. Germline loops: CDR1 SGHAT, CDR2 FQNNGV. J lost 3 bases, V lost 4 bases, and 10 bases had no gene match. CDR3 nucleotide sequence: TGTGCCAGCAGCTCACCCAGGGGGCGGTTGGACACTGAAGCTTTCTTT. It codes for CASSSPRGRLDTEAFF.

This clonotype occurred a few times. This chain connects TRBV18 to TRBJ1-1; 8 nucleotides line up with TRBD1. The CDR3 is 11 residues long. V lost 7 bases, J lost 11 bases, and 6 bases stayed unmatched. The germline CDR1 and CDR2 sequences are KGHSH and LQKENI. As DNA, the CDR3 is TGTGCCAGCTTACAGGGGGATGTGGCTTTCTTT. As protein: CASLQGDVAFF.

The chain carries TRBV7-8 and TRBJ1-5, with D possibly matching TRBD1 (5 bases). Germline lookup yields CDR1 SGHVS and CDR2 FQNEAQ. The ends were cut back, 0 bases at V and 2 bases at J, with 8 bases in the middle. CDR3 length equals 15 residues. The chain's CDR3 is CASSLAGAGNQPQHF. The CDR3 region has the DNA TGTGCCAGCAGCTTAGCCGGGGCGGGCAATCAGCCCCAGCATTTT.

This chain links TRBV18 with TRBJ1-4; D gene uncertain. The CDR3 runs 15 residues. The ends were cut back, 4 bases at V and 3 bases at J, with 12 bases in the middle. Germline V gene sequence: CDR1 KGHSH, CDR2 LQKENI. This CDR3 reads CASSLPDGPNEKLFF. Written as DNA, the CDR3 is TGTGCCAGCTCACTCCCGGACGGACCTAATGAAAAACTGTTTTTT.

This CDR3 reads CASSYSTGAGNTIYF. The CDR3 DNA reads as TGTGCCAGCAGTTACTCTACTGGAGCTGGAAACACCATATATTTT. The rearrangement uses TRBV6-5 and TRBJ1-3; D not certain. The CDR3 is made up of 15 amino acids. The V gene's germline CDR1 is MNHEY and CDR2 SVGAGI. The V gene lost 0 bases and the J gene lost 2 bases, with 8 bases spanning the gap.

The rearrangement joins TRBV5-1 to TRBJ2-7; D unclear. This CDR3 region has 14 residues. Deletions cut 4 bases from V and 0 bases from J, with 11 bases between. CDR1 is SGHRS, CDR2 YFSETQ, per germline. DNA for the CDR3: TGCGCCAGCAGCCGTGAGCGCCCCTCCTACGAGCAGTACTTC. Translation: CASSRERPSYEQYF.